The 11 T cell receptor beta chains below all came from one sample that was sequenced in a study of OX40 agonist ivuxolimab in advanced cancers. Sequenced by immunoSEQ multiplex PCR; TCRdb stores in-frame clones only, minus some. This table holds around 20,000 clones, roughly four fifths found once. This specimen consisted of CD4+ or CD8+ T cells sorted from blood, obtained in a trial of the OX40 agonist ivuxolimab. The receptors derive from an adult with an advanced solid tumor such as melanoma, head and neck, liver or kidney cancer.

This chain joins TRBV27 and TRBJ2-4; 7 bases match TRBD1. After removal of 5 bases from V and 8 bases from J, the junction contained 9 bases not matched to a gene. This CDR3 spans 14 amino acids. The V gene's germline CDR1 is MNHEY and CDR2 SMNVEV (reference sequence). CDR3 coding DNA: TGTGCCAGCAGTCCGGACAGGCTTATGGACATTCAGTACTTC. Amino acid sequence: CASSPDRLMDIQYF.

The chain combines TRBV4-1 with TRBJ2-4; TRBD1 aligns across 7 bases. V shed 0 bases and J 6 bases; nucleotides not matched to a gene: 2. This CDR3 has 14 residues. Per germline, CDR1 MGHRA and CDR2 YSYEKL. CDR3 in amino acids: CASSQDGTANIQYF. The CDR3 nucleotides are TGCGCCAGCAGCCAAGATGGGACAGCAAACATTCAGTACTTC.

The rearrangement uses TRBV28 and TRBJ1-1; tentative D call: TRBD1 (5 bases). Germline CDR1 and CDR2: MDHEN and SYDVKM. With 3 bases removed from V and 3 bases from J, the gap between germline ends came to 11 bases. The CDR3 runs 14 residues. The CDR3 spells CASSLGPQDTEAFF. The CDR3, as DNA: TGTGCCAGCAGTTTGGGACCGCAGGACACTGAAGCTTTCTTT.

The rearrangement links TRBV27 to TRBJ2-7; D might be TRBD1 or TRBD2, each matching 5 bases. This CDR3 has 13 residues. Germline values: CDR1 MNHEY, CDR2 SMNVEV (reference sequence). V lost 5 bases and J lost 5, with 13 bases in between. This chain's CDR3 is CASSLGARDEQYF. The CDR3 region has the DNA TGTGCCAGCAGTCTCGGGGCCCGCGACGAGCAGTACTTC.

To note about this clone: The junction shows a germline mismatch at one end, possibly a read error. This sequence joins TRBV28 and TRBJ1-6, with 7 nucleotides matching TRBD1. CDR3 length: 15 amino acids. CDR1 is MDHEN, CDR2 SYDVKM, per germline. CDR3 amino acids: CASTPIETGYSLLHF. The CDR3 region has the DNA TGTGCCAGCACCCCGATTGAGACAGGGTATTCACTCCTCCACTTT.

This chain joins TRBV19 and TRBJ2-1; no clear D. This CDR3 is 18 amino acids long. V shed 1 base and J shed 5 bases, with 21 bases lying between them. The V gene's germline CDR1 is LNHDA and CDR2 SQIVND (reference sequence). The CDR3 loop reads CASSIVGPSSLRNNEQFF. The CDR3 region has the DNA TGTGCCAGTAGTATAGTCGGTCCTTCCAGCCTACGGAACAATGAGCAGTTCTTC.

The chain combines TRBV6-5 with TRBJ1-2, with 10 nucleotides matching TRBD1. V shed 10 bases, J shed 8 bases, and the junction held 7 bases outside the gene matches. Germline CDR1 reads MNHEY; CDR2 reads SVGAGI. The CDR3 is 12 amino acids. DNA for the CDR3: TGTGCCATCTTATCGACAGGGGGCGGCTACACCTTC. Translating gives CAILSTGGGYTF.

The chain employs TRBV19 and TRBJ2-2; D assignment may be TRBD1 or TRBD2 (5 bases each). Trimming removed 8 bases from V and 4 bases from J, with 11 bases in between. This CDR3 has 13 amino acids. CDR1 LNHDA and CDR2 SQIVND come from the germline V gene (reference sequence). The DNA for the CDR3 is TGTGCCAGTCTAGGGACGGGCACCGGGGAGCTGTTTTTT. Protein: CASLGTGTGELFF.

The V and J genes are TRBV5-4 and TRBJ1-2; TRBD1 is a possible D gene (5 bases). The V gene lost 0 bases and the J gene lost 5 bases, with 11 bases spanning the gap. Germline CDR1 is SGHNT and CDR2 is YYREEE (reference sequence). The CDR3 covers 14 residues. The CDR3 region is CASSLEGRGYGYTF. CDR3 nucleotides: TGTGCCAGCAGCTTGGAGGGGCGAGGGTATGGCTACACCTTC.

The gene calls are TRBV7-9 and TRBJ1-5; D call uncertain. The germline V gene has CDR1 SEHNR and CDR2 FQNEAQ (reference sequence). Between the trimmed V and J ends, which lost 6 bases and 1 base, there was a span of 4 bases. The CDR3 runs 12 residues. CDR3 sequence: CASSGSNQPQHF. CDR3 in DNA: TGTGCCAGCAGTGGCAGCAATCAGCCCCAGCATTTT.

The rearrangement links TRBV11-3 to TRBJ1-2, with 7 bases lining up with TRBD1. Germline CDR1 SGHNT, CDR2 YENEEA. The CDR3 spans 16 residues. J gave up 9 bases and V 1 base, and 14 bases lay outside the gene matches. The CDR3 DNA follows: TGTGCCAGCAGCTTAGGGACCGGGACAGCAAGATGGAGCTACACCTTC. It codes for CASSLGTGTARWSYTF.